The clone carrying this T cell receptor (beta chain) is a singleton in its sample. Its antigen is unidentified. The data stem from a study of T cell repertoires in ileal Crohn's disease. Background on the study: Thiopurines (around eleven) or anti-TNF agents (more than 17) were given postoperatively to about half.

General study points: Endoscopic recurrence occurred in every patient whose clonality exceeded 26.8%.

Generated by immunoSEQ multiplex PCR, the TCRdb table keeps only in-frame clones and is missing some. The repertoire has about 6,900 clones, under 85% of them found once; the top ten carry around 4.3%. The sample was ileal tissue. The receptor comes from an adult with Crohn's disease.

The CDR3 here is CASTSGTSSYNEQFF. In DNA form, the CDR3 reads TGTGCCAGTACTAGCGGGACGAGCTCCTACAATGAGCAGTTCTTC. V usage is TRBV21-1 and J usage is TRBJ2-1; the D call in the table, TRBD2, was not verified against the DNA. TRBV21-1 counts as a pseudogene. This CDR3 spans 15 amino acids.